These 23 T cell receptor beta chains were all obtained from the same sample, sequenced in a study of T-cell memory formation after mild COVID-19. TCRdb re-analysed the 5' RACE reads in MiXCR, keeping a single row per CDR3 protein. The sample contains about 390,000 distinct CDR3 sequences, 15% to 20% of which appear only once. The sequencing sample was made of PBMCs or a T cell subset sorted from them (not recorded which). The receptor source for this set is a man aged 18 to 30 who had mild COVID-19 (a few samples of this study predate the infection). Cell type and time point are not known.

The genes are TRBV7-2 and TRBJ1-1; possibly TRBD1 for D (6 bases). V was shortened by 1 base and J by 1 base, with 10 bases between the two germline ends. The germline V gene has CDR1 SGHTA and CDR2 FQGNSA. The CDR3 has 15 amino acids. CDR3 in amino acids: CASSLGQVSNTEAFF. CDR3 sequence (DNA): TGTGCCAGCAGCTTAGGACAGGTCTCGAACACTGAAGCTTTCTTT.

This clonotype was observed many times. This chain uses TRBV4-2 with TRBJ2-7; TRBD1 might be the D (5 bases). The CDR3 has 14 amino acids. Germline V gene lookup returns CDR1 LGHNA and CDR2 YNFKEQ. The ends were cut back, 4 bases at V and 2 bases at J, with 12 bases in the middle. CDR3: CASSPEGVPYEQYF. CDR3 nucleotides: TGTGCCAGCAGCCCAGAAGGGGTACCCTACGAGCAGTACTTC.

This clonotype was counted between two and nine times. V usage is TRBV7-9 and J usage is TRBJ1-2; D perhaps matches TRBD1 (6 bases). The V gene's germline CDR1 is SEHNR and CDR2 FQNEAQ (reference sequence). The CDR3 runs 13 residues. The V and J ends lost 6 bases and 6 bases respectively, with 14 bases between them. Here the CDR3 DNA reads TGTGCCAGCAGTCCGGACAGTGTAAATGGCTACACCTTC. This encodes CASSPDSVNGYTF. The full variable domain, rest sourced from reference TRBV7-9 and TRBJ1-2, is DTGVSQNPRHKITKRGQNVTFRCDPISEHNRLYWYRQTLGQGPEFLTYFQNEAQLEKSRLLSDRFSAERPKGSFSTLEIQRTEQGDSAMYLCASSPDSVNGYTFGSGTRLTVV.

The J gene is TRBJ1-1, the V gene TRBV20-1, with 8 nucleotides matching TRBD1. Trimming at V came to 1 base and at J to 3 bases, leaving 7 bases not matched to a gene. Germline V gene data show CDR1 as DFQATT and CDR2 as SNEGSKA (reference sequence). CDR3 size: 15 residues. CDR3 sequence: CSARAGDRGHTEAFF. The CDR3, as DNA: TGCAGTGCTAGAGCCGGTGACAGGGGACACACTGAAGCTTTCTTT.

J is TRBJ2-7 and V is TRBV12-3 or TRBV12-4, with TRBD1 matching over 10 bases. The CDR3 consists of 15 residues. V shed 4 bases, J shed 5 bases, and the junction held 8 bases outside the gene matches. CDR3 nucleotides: TGTGCCAGCAGTTCAGTACCGGGACAGGGGAACGAGCAGTACTTC. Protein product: CASSSVPGQGNEQYF.

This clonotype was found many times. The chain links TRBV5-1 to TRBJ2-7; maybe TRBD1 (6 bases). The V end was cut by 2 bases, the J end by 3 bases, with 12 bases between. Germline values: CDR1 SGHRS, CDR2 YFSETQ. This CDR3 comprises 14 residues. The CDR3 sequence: CASSFGTGNYEQYF. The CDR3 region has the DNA TGCGCCAGCAGCTTCGGTACAGGGAACTACGAGCAGTACTTC. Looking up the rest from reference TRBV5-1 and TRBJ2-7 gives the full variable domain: KAGVTQTPRYLIKTRGQQVTLSCSPISGHRSVSWYQQTPGQGLQFLFEYFSETQRNKGNFPGRFSGRQFSNSRSEMNVSTLELGDSALYLCASSFGTGNYEQYFGPGTRLTVT.

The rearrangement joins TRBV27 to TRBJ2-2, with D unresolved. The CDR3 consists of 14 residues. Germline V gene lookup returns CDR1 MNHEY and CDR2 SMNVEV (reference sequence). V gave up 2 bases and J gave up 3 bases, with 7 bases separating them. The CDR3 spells CASSLMAYTGELFF. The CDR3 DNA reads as TGTGCCAGCAGTTTAATGGCGTACACCGGGGAGCTGTTTTTT.

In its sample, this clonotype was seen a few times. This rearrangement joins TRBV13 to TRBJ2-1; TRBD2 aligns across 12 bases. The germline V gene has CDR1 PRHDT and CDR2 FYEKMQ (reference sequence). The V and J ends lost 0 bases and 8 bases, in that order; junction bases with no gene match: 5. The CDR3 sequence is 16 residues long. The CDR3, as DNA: TGTGCCAGCAGCTTAGGACTAGCGGGGGGCGGAGATGAGCAGTTCTTC. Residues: CASSLGLAGGGDEQFF.

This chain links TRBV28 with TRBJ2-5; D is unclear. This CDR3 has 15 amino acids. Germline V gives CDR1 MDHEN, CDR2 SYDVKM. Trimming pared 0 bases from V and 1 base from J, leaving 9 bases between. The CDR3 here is CASSLWGRFQETQYF. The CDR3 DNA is TGTGCCAGCAGTTTATGGGGCAGATTCCAAGAGACCCAGTACTTC.

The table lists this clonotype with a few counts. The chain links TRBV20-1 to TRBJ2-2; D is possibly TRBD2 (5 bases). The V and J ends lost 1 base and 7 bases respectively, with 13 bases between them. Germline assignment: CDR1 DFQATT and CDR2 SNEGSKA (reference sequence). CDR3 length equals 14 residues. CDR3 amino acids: CSARVASQGGELFF. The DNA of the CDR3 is TGCAGTGCTAGAGTGGCTAGCCAAGGCGGGGAGCTGTTTTTT.

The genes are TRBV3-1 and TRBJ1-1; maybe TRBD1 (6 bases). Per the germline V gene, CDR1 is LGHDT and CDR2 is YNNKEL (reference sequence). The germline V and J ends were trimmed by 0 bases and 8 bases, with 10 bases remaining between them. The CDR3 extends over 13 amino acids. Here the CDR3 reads CASSQDGGPEAFF. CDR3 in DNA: TGTGCCAGCAGCCAAGATGGGGGGCCCGAAGCTTTCTTT.

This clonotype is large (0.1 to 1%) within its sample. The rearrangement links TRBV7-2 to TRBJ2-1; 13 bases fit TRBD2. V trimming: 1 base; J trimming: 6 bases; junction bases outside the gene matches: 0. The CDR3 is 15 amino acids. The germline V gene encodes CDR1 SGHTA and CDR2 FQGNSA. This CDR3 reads CASSLGLAGGNEQFF. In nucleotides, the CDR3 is TGTGCCAGCAGCTTAGGACTAGCGGGGGGCAATGAGCAGTTCTTC.

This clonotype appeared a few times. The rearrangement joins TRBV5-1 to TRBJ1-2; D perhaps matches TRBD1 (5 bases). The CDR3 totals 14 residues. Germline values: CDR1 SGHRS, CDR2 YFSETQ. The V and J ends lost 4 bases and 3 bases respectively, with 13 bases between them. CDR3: CASSRAGDDYGYTF. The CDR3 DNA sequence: TGCGCCAGCAGCCGTGCCGGGGACGACTATGGCTACACCTTC.

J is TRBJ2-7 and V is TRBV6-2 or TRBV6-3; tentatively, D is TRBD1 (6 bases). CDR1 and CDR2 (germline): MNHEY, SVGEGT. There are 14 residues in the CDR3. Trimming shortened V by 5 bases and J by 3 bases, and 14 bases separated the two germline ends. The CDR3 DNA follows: TGTGCCAGCAGTCCCCCAGGGGATTTCTACGAGCAGTACGTC. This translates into CASSPPGDFYEQYV.

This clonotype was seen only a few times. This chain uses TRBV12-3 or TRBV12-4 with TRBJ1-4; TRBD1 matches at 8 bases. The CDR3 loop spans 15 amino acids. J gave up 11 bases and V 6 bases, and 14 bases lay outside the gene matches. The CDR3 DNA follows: TGTGCCAGCAGCCCGGGGGACAGGCCGGGTATCAAACTGTTTTTT. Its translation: CASSPGDRPGIKLFF.

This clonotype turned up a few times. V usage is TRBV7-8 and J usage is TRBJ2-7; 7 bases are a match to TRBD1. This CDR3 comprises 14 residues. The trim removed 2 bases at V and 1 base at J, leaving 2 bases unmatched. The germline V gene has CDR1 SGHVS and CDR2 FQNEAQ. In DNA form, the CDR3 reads TGTGCCAGCAGCTTACTACAGGGGTCCTACGAGCAGTACTTC. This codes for CASSLLQGSYEQYF.

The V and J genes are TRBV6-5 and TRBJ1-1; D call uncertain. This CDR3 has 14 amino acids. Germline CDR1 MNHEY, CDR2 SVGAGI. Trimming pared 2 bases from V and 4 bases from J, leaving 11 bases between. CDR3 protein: CASSYDWQATEAFF. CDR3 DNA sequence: TGTGCCAGCAGTTACGATTGGCAGGCCACTGAAGCTTTCTTT.

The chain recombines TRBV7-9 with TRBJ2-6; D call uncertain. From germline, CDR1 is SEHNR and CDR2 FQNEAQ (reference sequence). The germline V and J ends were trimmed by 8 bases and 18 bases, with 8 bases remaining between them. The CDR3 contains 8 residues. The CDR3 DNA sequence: TGTGCCAGCCCCCTGCAGACTTTC. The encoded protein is CASPLQTF.

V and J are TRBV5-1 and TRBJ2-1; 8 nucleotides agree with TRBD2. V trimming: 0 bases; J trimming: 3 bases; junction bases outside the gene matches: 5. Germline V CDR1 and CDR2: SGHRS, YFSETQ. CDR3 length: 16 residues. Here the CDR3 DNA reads TGCGCCAGCAGCTTGGTTGGGCTAGCGGGCTACAATGAGCAGTTCTTC. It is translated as CASSLVGLAGYNEQFF.

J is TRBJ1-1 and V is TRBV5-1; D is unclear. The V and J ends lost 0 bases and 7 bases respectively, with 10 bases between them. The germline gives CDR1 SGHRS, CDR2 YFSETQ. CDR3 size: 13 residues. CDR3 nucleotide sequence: TGCGCCAGCAGCTTGGATACGACTCTTGAAGCTTTCTTT. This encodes CASSLDTTLEAFF.

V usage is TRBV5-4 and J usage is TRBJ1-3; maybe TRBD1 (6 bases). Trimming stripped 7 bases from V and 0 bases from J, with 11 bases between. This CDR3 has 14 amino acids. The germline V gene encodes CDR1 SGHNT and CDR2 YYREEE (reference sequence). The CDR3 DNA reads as TGTGCCAGCCGATCACAGGGCTCTGGAAACACCATATATTTT. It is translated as CASRSQGSGNTIYF.

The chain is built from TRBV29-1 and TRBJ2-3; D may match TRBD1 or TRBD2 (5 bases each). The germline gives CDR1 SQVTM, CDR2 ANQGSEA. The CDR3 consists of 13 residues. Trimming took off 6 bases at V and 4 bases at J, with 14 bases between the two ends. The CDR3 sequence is CSVGVASADTQYF. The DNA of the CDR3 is TGCAGCGTGGGGGTAGCAAGCGCAGATACGCAGTATTTT.

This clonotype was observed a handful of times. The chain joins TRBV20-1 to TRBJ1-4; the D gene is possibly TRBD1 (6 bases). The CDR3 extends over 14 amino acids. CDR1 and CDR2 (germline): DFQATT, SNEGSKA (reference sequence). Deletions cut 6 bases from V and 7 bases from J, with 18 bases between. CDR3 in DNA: TGCAGTGCCACGGGCGGGGGCGAGGGTGAAAAACTGTTTTTT. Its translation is CSATGGGEGEKLFF.